Listed below are T cell receptor beta chains from one sample, sequenced in a study of T-cell memory formation after mild COVID-19. TCRdb analysed the 5' RACE reads with MiXCR anew, one entry per CDR3 protein. The sample shows 300,000 to 350,000 distinct CDR3 sequences, roughly an eighth of them seen only once. The sample comprised PBMCs or a T cell subset sorted from them (not recorded which). Receptors were obtained from a man in his late teens or twenties who had mild COVID-19 (a few samples of this study predate the infection). Cell type and time point are not known. CDR3s include the opening cysteine and the closing phenylalanine or tryptophan. D genes are given only for firm matches. Expanded clones are given a class, and other clones once, few, many or no size at all.

TRBJ1-2,TRBD1,TRBV4-1,NA,TGCGCCAGCAGCCAACCTACCCGTCGACAGGGACTGAGGGGCTACACCTTC,CASSQPTRRQGLRGYTF
TRBJ2-7,TRBD1,TRBV5-1,few,TGCGCCAGCAGTCAGGACAGGGTCTCCTACGAGCAGTACTTC,CASSQDRVSYEQYF
TRBJ2-7,NA,TRBV9,few,TGTGCCAGCAGCGTAGGGGCCGCACCCTACGAGCAGTACTTC,CASSVGAAPYEQYF
TRBJ2-5,TRBD1,TRBV6-5,NA,TGTGCCAGCAGTTTACACCGGGACAGACAAGAGACCCAGTACTTC,CASSLHRDRQETQYF
TRBJ2-1,NA,TRBV7-6,NA,TGTGCCAGCAGCTCGTACCAGGGGAGGAACAATGAGCAGTTCTTC,CASSSYQGRNNEQFF
TRBJ1-1,NA,TRBV29-1,few,TGCAGTGCTTACAGGGCGCAGAACACTGAAGCTTTCTTT,CSAYRAQNTEAFF
TRBJ2-6,TRBD1,TRBV20-1,NA,TGCAGTGCTGCGACAGGGAGTGGGGCCAACGTCCTGACTTTC,CSAATGSGANVLTF
TRBJ2-3,NA,TRBV11-2,few,TGTGCCAGCAGCTCTAGGGGTATGACAGATACGCAGTATTTT,CASSSRGMTDTQYF
TRBJ2-7,TRBD2,TRBV4-3,NA,TGCGCCAGCAGCCAAGAGACTAGCGGGAATTCCTACGAGCAGTACTTC,CASSQETSGNSYEQYF
TRBJ1-1,NA,TRBV11-1,NA,TGTGCCAGCAGCTCCCCGTCGCAGGGAGAGACTGAAGCTTTCTTT,CASSSPSQGETEAFF
TRBJ2-1,NA,TRBV6-2/TRBV6-3,few,TGTGCCAGCAGCAACGAGGGTGAGGCCTACAATGAGCAGTTCTTC,CASSNEGEAYNEQFF
TRBJ1-2,NA,TRBV28,NA,TGTGCCAGCAGTTATGTCGGTGACGGTGGCTACACCTTC,CASSYVGDGGYTF
TRBJ2-5,NA,TRBV6-5,NA,TGTGCCAGCAGTTACGTGGGAGAGACCCAGTACTTC,CASSYVGETQYF
TRBJ2-3,TRBD2,TRBV5-4,few,TGTGCCAGCAGCTTTGCGGGGGGCTCAGATACGCAGTATTTT,CASSFAGGSDTQYF
TRBJ2-3,NA,TRBV6-2/TRBV6-3,NA,TGTGCCAGCAGTTCTCATCGGACCAAGAGAGACACAGATACGCAGTATTTT,CASSSHRTKRDTDTQYF
TRBJ2-1,TRBD2,TRBV12-3/TRBV12-4,NA,TGTGCCAGCACCCTGGGACTAGCGGGGGGGCTGGGGGAGCAGTTCTTC,CASTLGLAGGLGEQFF
TRBJ1-2,TRBD1,TRBV15,NA,TGTGCCACCAGCAGAGACCCCCCGGACAGGGGGCCTCACGGTAATGGCTACACCTTC,CATSRDPPDRGPHGNGYTF
TRBJ2-3,NA,TRBV6-6,few,TGTGCCAGCAGCATACGGGCAGATACGCAGTATTTT,CASSIRADTQYF
TRBJ1-1,NA,TRBV18,NA,TGTGCCAGCTCGGGGGCAGGGAACACTGAAGCTTTCTTT,CASSGAGNTEAFF
TRBJ2-3,NA,TRBV29-1,few,TGCAGCGTTGAAGAGCAGGCAGGGGCAGGAGATACGCAGTATTTT,CSVEEQAGAGDTQYF
TRBJ2-1,NA,TRBV29-1,few,TGCAGCGTTGAAAGCGGGACAGATTACAATGAGCAGTTCTTC,CSVESGTDYNEQFF
TRBJ1-3,NA,TRBV5-1,NA,TGCGCCAGCAGCTTAAGCGGGGTGGGGACTGGAAACACCATATATTTT,CASSLSGVGTGNTIYF
TRBJ1-5,NA,TRBV7-2,many,TGTGCCAGCAGCTTGTGGCACTCGGGACAAAGCAATCAGCCCCAGCATTTT,CASSLWHSGQSNQPQHF
TRBJ1-5,NA,TRBV30,NA,TGTGCCTGGAGTCGGCATAGCAATCAGCCCCAGCATTTT,CAWSRHSNQPQHF
TRBJ2-2,NA,TRBV7-6,NA,TGTGCCAACGCACCGGATATCGGGGAGCTGTTTTTT,CANAPDIGELFF
TRBJ2-2,NA,TRBV9,few,TGTGCCAGCCGACGGGCTATTCTCACCGGGGAGCTGTTTTTT,CASRRAILTGELFF
TRBJ1-6,NA,TRBV20-1,many,TGCAGTGCTAGGGGGCGCGGGTATAATTCACCCCTCCACTTT,CSARGRGYNSPLHF
TRBJ2-3,TRBD2,TRBV5-1,NA,TGCGCCAGCAGCTTGGGGGCTAGCGGTAACACAGATACGCAGTATTTT,CASSLGASGNTDTQYF
TRBJ1-2,TRBD1,TRBV9,once,TGTGCCAGCAGCATAAAACAGGGGAACTATGGCTACACCTTC,CASSIKQGNYGYTF
TRBJ1-2,NA,TRBV6-5,few,TGTGCCAGCAGTTACAGCTTGTATGGACAGAGCTATGGCTACACCTTC,CASSYSLYGQSYGYTF
TRBJ1-2,NA,TRBV7-9,NA,TGTGCCAGCAGCTCCGGGACATACTATAACTATGGCTACACCTTC,CASSSGTYYNYGYTF
TRBJ2-7,NA,TRBV7-6,many,TGTGCCAGCAGCTTGGGACAAGTAACGTACGAGCAGTACTTC,CASSLGQVTYEQYF
TRBJ2-5,NA,TRBV15,many,TGTGCCACCAGCAGGTCTCTGGGCTCAGAGACCCAGTACTTC,CATSRSLGSETQYF
TRBJ2-7,TRBD1,TRBV6-6,NA,TGTGCCAGCAGCTACGACAGGGTAGGGCTATACGAGCAGTACTTC,CASSYDRVGLYEQYF
TRBJ2-5,NA,TRBV29-1,few,TGCAGCGTTGAAAGACAGCTAGAGACCCAGTACTTC,CSVERQLETQYF
TRBJ2-2,TRBD2,TRBV6-5,few,TGTGCCAGCAGTCGACTTCCGGGAGGAAGAAACACCGGGGAGCTGTTTTTT,CASSRLPGGRNTGELFF
TRBJ2-7,NA,TRBV6-5,few,TGTGCCAGCGGGTTAGCCGAGCAGTACTTC,CASGLAEQYF
TRBJ1-1,NA,TRBV2,NA,TGTGCCAGCAGTGAAACCCTTTCGCACGCTTTCTTT,CASSETLSHAFF
TRBJ2-7,NA,TRBV25-1,few,TGTGCCAGCAGTGCCCCCGAGGGACAGCAGTACTTC,CASSAPEGQQYF
TRBJ2-1,TRBD2,TRBV20-1,few,TGCAGTGCTAGAGATCCGGCGGGGGGGAATGAGCAGTTCTTC,CSARDPAGGNEQFF
TRBJ2-2,TRBD2,TRBV5-6,NA,TGTGCCAGCAGCCCGACGGGGAGCGGGGGTAGAACCGGGGAGCTGTTTTTT,CASSPTGSGGRTGELFF
TRBJ1-2,NA,TRBV6-2/TRBV6-3,few,TGTGCCAGCAGTTACCCCCAAGGGTATGGCTACACCTTC,CASSYPQGYGYTF
TRBJ2-3,TRBD2,TRBV4-3,NA,TGCGCCAGCAGCCAAGAACGAGCGGGGGGGCATTCAGATACGCAGTATTTT,CASSQERAGGHSDTQYF
TRBJ1-3,NA,TRBV18,few,TGTGCCAGCTCACCCCAGGGCTCTGGAAACACCATATATTTT,CASSPQGSGNTIYF
TRBJ2-7,NA,TRBV6-6,NA,TGTGCCAGCAGTCTAGGACAGTTTTACGAGCAGTACTTC,CASSLGQFYEQYF
TRBJ2-2,NA,TRBV2,NA,TGTGCCAGCCGCGGGCTGGGCGGGGAGCTGTTTTTT,CASRGLGGELFF
TRBJ2-2,NA,TRBV19,NA,TGTGCCAGTACCGTAGGGTACAGCGGGGAGCTGTTTTTT,CASTVGYSGELFF
TRBJ2-3,NA,TRBV7-3,few,TGTGCCAGCAGCTTCGGCGGGGACACAGATACGCAGTATTTT,CASSFGGDTDTQYF
TRBJ2-5,NA,TRBV5-4,NA,TGTGCCAGCAGCGGCCGACGGGGCCAAGAGACCCAGTACTTC,CASSGRRGQETQYF
TRBJ2-7,NA,TRBV12-3/TRBV12-4,few,TGTGCCAGCAGTCAGAAAGGGGTAGTCGAGCAGTACTTC,CASSQKGVVEQYF
TRBJ2-5,NA,TRBV7-6,NA,TGTGCCAGCAGCCCGGGACACGCCTCGCAAGAGACCCAGTACTTC,CASSPGHASQETQYF
TRBJ2-3,TRBD1,TRBV5-1,NA,TGCGCCAGCAGCCTGACCTGGACAGGAGGCACAGATACGCAGTATTTT,CASSLTWTGGTDTQYF
TRBJ2-7,TRBD2,TRBV19,NA,TGTGCCAGTAGTCATATAGCGGGGGATCCGGTCGAGCAGTACTTC,CASSHIAGDPVEQYF
TRBJ2-3,NA,TRBV20-1,many,TGCAGTGCTAGTTTAGGGGGGCCTACAGATACGCAGTATTTT,CSASLGGPTDTQYF
TRBJ2-5,NA,TRBV6-4,few,TGTGCCAGCAGTGACGACGGAGAGACCCAGTACTTC,CASSDDGETQYF
TRBJ2-1,NA,TRBV7-9,many,TGTGCCAGCAGCTTAGTACTGGCGAATGAGCAGTTCTTC,CASSLVLANEQFF
TRBJ1-5,NA,TRBV15,few,TGTGCCACCAGCAGAGATCGCCGCAGGGAGGCTCAGCCCCAGCATTTT,CATSRDRRREAQPQHF